This entry features one T cell receptor (beta chain) sequence. Sequencing used immunoSEQ multiplex PCR; TCRdb keeps in-frame clones, though not all of them. This sample has under 250,000 clones, with about 83% found just once. The junction had 6 bases not matched to a gene; V was cut back by 0 bases and J by 5 bases. The length of the CDR3 is 15 residues. Germline CDR1 is SGDLS and CDR2 is YYNGEE. The data belong to a study of blood T cell repertoires in COVID-19. V usage is TRBV9 and J usage is TRBJ2-5; 8 bases map to TRBD1. Sequencing was carried out using peripheral blood. The receptor was derived from a man aged 35 to 55 with active or convalescent COVID-19. CDR3 coding DNA: TGTGCCAGCAGCGTAGAGGCAGGGGGCGGGGAGACCCAGTACTTC. This encodes CASSVEAGGGETQYF.